This TCR beta chain was recorded in a study of identifying expanded T cells in peripheral blood. Clones were read by immunoSEQ multiplex PCR, and TCRdb kept only the in-frame ones, dropping some. Of about 86,000 clones listed, more than 75% are singletons. Study outcomes and limitations: Two-week clone count variance significantly increased as total template count grew. Differentially abundant clones: about 1.3 between replicates, roughly 16 at roughly 15 days, roughly 18 at four.

For this clone: Antigen: not known.

Per the germline V gene, CDR1 is SQVTM and CDR2 is ANQGSEA. The V gene end was trimmed by 6 bases and the J gene end by 0 bases; junction bases not matched to a gene: 4. CDR3 length equals 14 residues. The gene calls are TRBV29-1 and TRBJ1-4, with 7 positions matching TRBD1. The sequencing sample was made of blood. The receptor was derived from a person aged 18 to 70 in good health. The CDR3 DNA reads as TGCAGCGTGGGGACAGATGCAACTAATGAAAAACTGTTTTTT. It is translated as CSVGTDATNEKLFF.